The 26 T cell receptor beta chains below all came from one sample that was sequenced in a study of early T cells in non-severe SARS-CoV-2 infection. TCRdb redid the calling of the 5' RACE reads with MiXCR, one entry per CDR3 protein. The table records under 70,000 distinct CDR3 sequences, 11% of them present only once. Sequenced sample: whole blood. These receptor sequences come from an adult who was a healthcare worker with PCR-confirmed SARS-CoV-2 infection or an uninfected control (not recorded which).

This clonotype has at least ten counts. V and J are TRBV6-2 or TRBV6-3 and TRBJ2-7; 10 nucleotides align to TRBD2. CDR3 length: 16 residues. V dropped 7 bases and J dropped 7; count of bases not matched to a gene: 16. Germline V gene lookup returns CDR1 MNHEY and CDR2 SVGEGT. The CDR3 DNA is TGTGCCAGCACCACCCCTCGGACTAGCGGCGCGGGAGAGCAGTACTTC. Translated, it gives CASTTPRTSGAGEQYF.

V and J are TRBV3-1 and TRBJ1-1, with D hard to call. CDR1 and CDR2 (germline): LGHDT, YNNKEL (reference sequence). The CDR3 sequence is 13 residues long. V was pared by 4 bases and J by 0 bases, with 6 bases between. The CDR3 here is CASSPRLNTEAFF. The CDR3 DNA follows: TGTGCCAGCAGCCCGAGATTGAACACTGAAGCTTTCTTT.

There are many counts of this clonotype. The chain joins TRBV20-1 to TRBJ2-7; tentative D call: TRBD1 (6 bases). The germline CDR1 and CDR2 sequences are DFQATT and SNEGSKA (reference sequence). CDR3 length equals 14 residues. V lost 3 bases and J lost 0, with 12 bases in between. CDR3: CSARAQGSSYEQYF. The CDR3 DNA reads TGCAGTGCTAGGGCCCAGGGGAGCTCCTACGAGCAGTACTTC.

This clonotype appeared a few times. In DNA, the CDR3 is TGTGCCAGCAGCCTCTACTCTAGCGGGGGAAGCACCGGGGAGCTGTTTTTT. It specifies CASSLYSSGGSTGELFF. The chain carries TRBV7-3 and TRBJ2-2; 10 positions agree with TRBD2. With V trimmed by 5 bases and J by 4 bases, 10 bases remained unmatched. This CDR3 spans 17 amino acids. Germline CDR1 reads SGHTA; CDR2 reads FQGTGA.

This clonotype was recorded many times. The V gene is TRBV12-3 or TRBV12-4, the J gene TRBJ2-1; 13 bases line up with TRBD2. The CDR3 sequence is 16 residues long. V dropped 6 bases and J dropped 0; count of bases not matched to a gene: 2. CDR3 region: CASRTSGGSSYNEQFF. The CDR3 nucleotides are TGTGCCAGCAGGACTAGCGGGGGGAGCTCCTACAATGAGCAGTTCTTC.

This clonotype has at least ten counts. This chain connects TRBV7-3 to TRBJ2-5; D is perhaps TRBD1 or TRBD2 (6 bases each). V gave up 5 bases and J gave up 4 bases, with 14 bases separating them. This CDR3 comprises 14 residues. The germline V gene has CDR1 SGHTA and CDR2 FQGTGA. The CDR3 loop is CASSPGAGTETQYF. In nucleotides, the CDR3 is TGTGCCAGCAGCCCGGGGGCGGGGACAGAGACCCAGTACTTC.

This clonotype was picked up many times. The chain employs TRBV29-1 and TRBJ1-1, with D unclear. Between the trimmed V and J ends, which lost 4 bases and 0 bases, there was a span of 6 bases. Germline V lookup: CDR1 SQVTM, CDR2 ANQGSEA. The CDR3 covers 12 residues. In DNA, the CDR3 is TGCAGCGTTGGGCTTATGAACACTGAAGCTTTCTTT. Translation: CSVGLMNTEAFF.

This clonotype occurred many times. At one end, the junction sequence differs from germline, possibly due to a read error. DNA for the CDR3: TGTGCCACCTCAATACAGGGCCCGAGGCCAGACACGCAGTATTTT. Translation: CATSIQGPRPDTQYF. The genes are TRBV19 and TRBJ2-3; D might be TRBD1 (6 bases). Germline CDR1 is LNHDA and CDR2 is SQIVND (reference sequence). CDR3 length: 15 amino acids.

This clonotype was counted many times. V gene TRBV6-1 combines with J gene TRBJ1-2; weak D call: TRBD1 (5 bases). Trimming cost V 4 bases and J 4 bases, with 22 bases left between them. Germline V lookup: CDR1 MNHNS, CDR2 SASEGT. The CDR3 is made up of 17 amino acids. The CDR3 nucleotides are TGTGCCAGCAGTGTCGTACCGGGGGAGGCCCCTACCTATGGCTACACCTTC. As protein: CASSVVPGEAPTYGYTF.

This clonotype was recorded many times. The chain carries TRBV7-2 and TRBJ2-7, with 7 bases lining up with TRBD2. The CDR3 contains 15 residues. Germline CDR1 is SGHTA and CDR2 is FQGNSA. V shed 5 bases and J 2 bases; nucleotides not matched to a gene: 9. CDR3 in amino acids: CASSRSGLWAYEQYF. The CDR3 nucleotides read TGTGCCAGCAGCCGTAGCGGGCTATGGGCCTACGAGCAGTACTTC.

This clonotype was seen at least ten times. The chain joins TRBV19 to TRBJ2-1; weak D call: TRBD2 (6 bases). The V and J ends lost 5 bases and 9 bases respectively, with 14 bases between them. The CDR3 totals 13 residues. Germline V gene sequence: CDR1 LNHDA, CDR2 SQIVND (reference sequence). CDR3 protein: CASSLPAGSEQFF. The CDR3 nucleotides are TGTGCCAGTAGTCTCCCCGCGGGAAGTGAGCAGTTCTTC.

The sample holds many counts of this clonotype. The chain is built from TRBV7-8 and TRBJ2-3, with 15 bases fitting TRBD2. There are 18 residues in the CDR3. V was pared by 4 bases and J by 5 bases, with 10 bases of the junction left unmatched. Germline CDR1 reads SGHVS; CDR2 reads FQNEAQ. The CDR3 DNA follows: TGTGCCAGCAGCTACCTCCCGGGACTAGCGGGAGGAGGAGATACGCAGTATTTT. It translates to CASSYLPGLAGGGDTQYF. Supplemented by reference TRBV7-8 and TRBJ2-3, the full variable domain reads GAGVSQSPRYKVAKRGQDVALRCDPISGHVSLFWYQQALGQGPEFLTYFQNEAQLDKSGLPSDRFFAERPEGSVSTLKIQRTQQEDSAVYLCASSYLPGLAGGGDTQYFGPGTRLTVL.

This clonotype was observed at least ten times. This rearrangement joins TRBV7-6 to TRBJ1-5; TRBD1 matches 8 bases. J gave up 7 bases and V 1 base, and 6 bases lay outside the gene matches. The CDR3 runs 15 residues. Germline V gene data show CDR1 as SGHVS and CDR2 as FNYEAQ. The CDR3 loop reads CASSLGTGFVQPQHF. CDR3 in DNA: TGTGCCAGCAGCTTAGGGACAGGGTTTGTACAGCCCCAGCATTTT.

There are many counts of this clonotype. CDR3 sequence: CASSFDDRIAVTQYF. For the CDR3, the DNA is TGTGCCAGCAGCTTCGATGATAGAATAGCGGTCACGCAGTATTTT. V usage is TRBV5-6 and J usage is TRBJ2-3, with D possibly matching TRBD2 (6 bases). The V gene lost 2 bases and the J gene lost 9 bases, with 19 bases spanning the gap. The CDR3 extends over 15 amino acids. Germline CDR1 is SGHDT and CDR2 is YYEEEE.

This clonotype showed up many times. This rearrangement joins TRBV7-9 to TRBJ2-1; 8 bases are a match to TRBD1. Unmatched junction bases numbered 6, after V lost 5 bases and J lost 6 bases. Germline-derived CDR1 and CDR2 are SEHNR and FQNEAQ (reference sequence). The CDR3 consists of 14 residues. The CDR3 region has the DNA TGTGCCAGCAGCAGGACAGGGACAACCAATGAGCAGTTCTTC. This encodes CASSRTGTTNEQFF.

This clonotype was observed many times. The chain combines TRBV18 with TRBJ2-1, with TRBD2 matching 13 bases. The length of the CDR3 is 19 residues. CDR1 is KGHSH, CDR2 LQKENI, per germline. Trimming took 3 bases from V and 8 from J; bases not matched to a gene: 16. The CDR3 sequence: CASSPISVSGLAGRDEQFF. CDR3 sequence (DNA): TGTGCCAGCTCACCTATCTCTGTATCGGGACTAGCGGGAAGGGATGAGCAGTTCTTC.

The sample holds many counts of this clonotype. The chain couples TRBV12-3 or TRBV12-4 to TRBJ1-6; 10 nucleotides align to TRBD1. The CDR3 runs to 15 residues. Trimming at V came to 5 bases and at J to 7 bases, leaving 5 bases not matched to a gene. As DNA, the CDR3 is TGTGCCAGCAGTCGCCGACAGGGGGCAAATTCACCCCTCCACTTT. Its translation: CASSRRQGANSPLHF.

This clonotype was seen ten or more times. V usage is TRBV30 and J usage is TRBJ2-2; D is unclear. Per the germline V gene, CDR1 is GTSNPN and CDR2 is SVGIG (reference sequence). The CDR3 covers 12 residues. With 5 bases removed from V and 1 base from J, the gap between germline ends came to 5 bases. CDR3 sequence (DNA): TGTGCCTGGGCCCAGAACACCGGGGAGCTGTTTTTT. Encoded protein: CAWAQNTGELFF.

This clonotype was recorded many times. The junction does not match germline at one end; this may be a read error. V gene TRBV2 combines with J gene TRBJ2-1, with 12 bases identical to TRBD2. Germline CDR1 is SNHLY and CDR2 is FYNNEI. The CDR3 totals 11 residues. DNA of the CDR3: TGTGCCAGCAGAACTAGCGGGAGGATCGTCTTC. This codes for CASRTSGRIVF. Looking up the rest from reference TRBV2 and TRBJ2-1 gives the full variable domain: EPEVTQTPSHQVTQMGQEVILRCVPISNHLYFYWYRQILGQKVEFLVSFYNNEISEKSEIFDDQFSVERPDGSNFTLKIRSTKLEDSAMYFCASRTSGRIVFGPGTRLTVL.

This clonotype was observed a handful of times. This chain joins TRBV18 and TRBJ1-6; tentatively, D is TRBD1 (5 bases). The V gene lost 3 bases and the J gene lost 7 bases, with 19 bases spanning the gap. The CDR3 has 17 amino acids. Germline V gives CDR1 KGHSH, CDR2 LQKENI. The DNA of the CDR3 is TGTGCCAGCTCACCCCGATCCGGCGGGGGATCAAATTCACCCCTCCACTTT. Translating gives CASSPRSGGGSNSPLHF.

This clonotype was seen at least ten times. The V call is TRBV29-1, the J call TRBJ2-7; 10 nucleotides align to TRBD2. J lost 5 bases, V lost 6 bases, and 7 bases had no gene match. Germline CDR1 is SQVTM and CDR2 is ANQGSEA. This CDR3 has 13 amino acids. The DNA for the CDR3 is TGCAGCGTGATACTAGCGGGGATACACGAGCAGTACTTC. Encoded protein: CSVILAGIHEQYF.

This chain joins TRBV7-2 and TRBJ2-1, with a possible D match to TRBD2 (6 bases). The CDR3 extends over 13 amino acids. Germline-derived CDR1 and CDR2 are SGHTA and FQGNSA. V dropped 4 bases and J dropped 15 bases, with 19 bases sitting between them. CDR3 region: CASSSPPRRGAFF. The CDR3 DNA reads TGTGCCAGCAGCTCCCCCCCCCGGAGGGGTGCGTTCTTC.

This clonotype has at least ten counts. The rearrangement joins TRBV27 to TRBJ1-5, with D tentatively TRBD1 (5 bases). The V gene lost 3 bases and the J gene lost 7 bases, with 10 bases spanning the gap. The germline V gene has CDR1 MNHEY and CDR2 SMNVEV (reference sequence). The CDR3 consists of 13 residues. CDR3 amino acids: CASSFAGKQPQHF. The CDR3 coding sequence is TGTGCCAGCAGTTTTGCAGGGAAACAGCCCCAGCATTTT.

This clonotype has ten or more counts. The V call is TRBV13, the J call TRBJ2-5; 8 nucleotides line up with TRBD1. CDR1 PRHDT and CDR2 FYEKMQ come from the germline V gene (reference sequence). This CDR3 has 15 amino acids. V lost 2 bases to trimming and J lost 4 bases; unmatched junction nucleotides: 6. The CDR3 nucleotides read TGTGCCAGCAGCTTAAAAATCACAGGGGGAGAGACCCAGTACTTC. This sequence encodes CASSLKITGGETQYF.

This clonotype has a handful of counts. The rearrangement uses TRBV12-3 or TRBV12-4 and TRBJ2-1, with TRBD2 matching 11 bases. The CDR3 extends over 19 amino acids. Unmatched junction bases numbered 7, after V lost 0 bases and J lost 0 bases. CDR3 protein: CASSLAPGTSGSSYNEQFF. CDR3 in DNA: TGTGCCAGCAGTTTAGCTCCGGGGACTAGCGGAAGCTCCTACAATGAGCAGTTCTTC.

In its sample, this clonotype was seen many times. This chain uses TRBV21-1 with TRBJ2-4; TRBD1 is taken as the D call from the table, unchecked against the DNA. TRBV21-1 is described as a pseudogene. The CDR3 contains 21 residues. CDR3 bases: TGTGCCAGCAGCAAAGGGGCGGGGGACAGGGGACTTCTGCTAGCCAAAAACATTCAGTACTTC. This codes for CASSKGAGDRGLLLAKNIQYF.